These 29 T cell receptor beta chains were all obtained from the same sample, sequenced in a study of blood T cells in healthy people across ages. With a J-beta primer mix and a sample-barcoded 5' primer, a second PCR ran 7 to 11 cycles. TCRdb re-called the 5' RACE reads with MiXCR, one entry per CDR3 protein. Of 590,000 or so distinct CDR3 sequences listed, roughly 30% are singletons. Sequencing was done on a sample of blood. The receptors here all came from a woman of 80 years or more in good health.

This clonotype was detected a few times. A much larger clonotype is one base distant, so this may be a read error. The rearrangement links TRBV25-1 to TRBJ2-5; D ambiguous. The tail of the sequence fits TRBJ2-7 better, so the J call may be wrong. The germline V gene encodes CDR1 MGHDK and CDR2 SYGVNS. CDR3 length: 11 amino acids. The CDR3 region is CASSECVEQYF. In DNA form, the CDR3 reads TGTGCCAGCAGTGAATGCGTCGAGCAGTACTTC.

This clonotype was observed many times. The V and J genes are TRBV9 and TRBJ2-3, with a weak D call TRBD1 (6 bases). The germline CDR1 and CDR2 sequences are SGDLS and YYNGEE. Trimming took off 0 bases at V and 4 bases at J, with 9 bases between the two ends. The CDR3 spans 14 residues. The CDR3 loop is CASSVAHRADTQYF. The CDR3 DNA reads as TGTGCCAGCAGCGTAGCCCACAGGGCAGATACGCAGTATTTT. Looking up the rest from reference TRBV9 and TRBJ2-3 gives the full variable domain: DSGVTQTPKHLITATGQRVTLRCSPRSGDLSVYWYQQSLDQGLQFLIQYYNGEERAKGNILERFSAQQFPDLHSELNLSSLELGDSALYFCASSVAHRADTQYFGPGTRLTVL.

J is TRBJ1-1 and V is TRBV6-1; D is unresolved. The CDR3 extends over 13 amino acids. CDR1 is MNHNS and CDR2 is SASEGT in the germline V gene. Trimming stripped 3 bases from V and 1 base from J, with 6 bases between. CDR3 sequence reads: CASSERGNTEAFF. The CDR3 DNA sequence: TGTGCCAGCAGTGAGAGAGGGAACACTGAAGCTTTCTTT.

This clonotype was counted a few times. The chain is built from TRBV20-1 and TRBJ1-5; D unresolved. Per germline, CDR1 DFQATT and CDR2 SNEGSKA (reference sequence). Trimming cost V 3 bases and J 0 bases, with 15 bases left between them. This CDR3 has 16 residues. In nucleotides, the CDR3 is TGCAGTGCTAGGTCCCCGGGGAGGCATAGCAATCAGCCCCAGCATTTT. It encodes CSARSPGRHSNQPQHF.

This clonotype was recorded at least ten times. V usage is TRBV21-1 and J usage is TRBJ2-1; the table calls TRBD1, which could not be checked here. TRBV21-1 is a recognized pseudogene. The CDR3 sequence is 16 residues long. CDR3 sequence: CASSKGGRGPYNEQFF. In DNA form, the CDR3 reads TGTGCCAGCAGCAAAGGGGGCCGGGGTCCGTACAATGAGCAGTTCTTC.

This clonotype was recorded a few times. With a much larger clone just one base away, this may be a read error. This chain uses TRBV24-1 with TRBJ2-2; TRBD1 agrees at 9 bases. The CDR3 is made up of 17 amino acids. Per germline, CDR1 KGHDR and CDR2 SFDVKD. This CDR3 is CATSVTPGQGRTGERFF. DNA for the CDR3: TGTGCCACCAGTGTGACGCCGGGACAGGGCCGCACCGGGGAGCGGTTTTTT.

A remark on this clonotype: Given a much more abundant clone one base away, this may be a read error. This sequence joins TRBV20-1 and TRBJ2-7; D is ambiguous. Germline lookup yields CDR1 DFQATT and CDR2 SNEGSKA (reference sequence). The ends were cut back, 0 bases at V and 6 bases at J, with 15 bases in the middle. The CDR3 loop spans 14 amino acids. CDR3 nucleotide sequence: TGCAGTGCTAGAGACCCTCGATACGGCCGCGAGCAGTACTTC. Amino acid sequence: CSARDPRYGREQYF.

This clonotype was seen many times. This chain links TRBV12-3 or TRBV12-4 with TRBJ1-2; D is undetermined. This CDR3 region has 14 residues. Trimming shortened V by 6 bases and J by 2 bases, and 13 bases separated the two germline ends. The CDR3 DNA reads as TGTGCCAGCAGGGGCAGTCGACCCAACTATGGCTACACCTTC. Translation: CASRGSRPNYGYTF.

In regard to this clonotype: Just one base apart from a much larger clone, this may be a read error. CDR3 sequence reads: CASSPGSGGTDTHYF. The CDR3 nucleotides read TGCGCCAGCAGCCCCGGTTCGGGGGGCACAGATACGCACTATTTT. The chain is built from TRBV4-3 and TRBJ2-3, with D perhaps TRBD2 (7 bases). Germline loops: CDR1 LGHNA, CDR2 YSLEER. The CDR3 is 15 amino acids.

This clonotype was counted only a few times. This chain links TRBV10-3 with TRBJ1-2; 7 bases match TRBD1. Germline CDR1 ENHRY, CDR2 SYGVKD. The CDR3 sequence is 18 residues long. After removal of 3 bases from V and 0 bases from J, the junction contained 13 bases not matched to a gene. CDR3 coding DNA: TGTGCCATCAGTGACCCATTGACAGGGCATACTTCTAACTATGGCTACACCTTC. Its translation: CAISDPLTGHTSNYGYTF.

This rearrangement joins TRBV6-2 or TRBV6-3 to TRBJ2-1, with no clear D. Germline CDR1 and CDR2: MNHEY and SVGEGT. V lost 2 bases and J 2 bases, leaving 13 bases between the germline ends. There are 16 residues in the CDR3. The CDR3 protein is CASSYDAVAPYNEQFF. CDR3 nucleotides: TGTGCCAGCAGTTACGATGCGGTCGCCCCCTACAATGAGCAGTTCTTC.

The chain uses TRBV5-1 and TRBJ1-1; possibly TRBD1 for D (5 bases). The CDR3 length is 15 residues. V lost 4 bases and J lost 0, with 13 bases in between. Germline CDR1 SGHRS, CDR2 YFSETQ. CDR3 bases: TGCGCCAGCAGCACCTTCGGACATCTGAACACTGAAGCTTTCTTT. Its protein is CASSTFGHLNTEAFF.

This CDR3 is CASSRTGRDEQFF. The CDR3 coding sequence is TGTGCCAGCAGTCGGACAGGGCGGGATGAGCAGTTCTTC. This chain connects TRBV7-9 to TRBJ2-1; TRBD1 agrees at 8 bases. The V segment lost 6 bases and the J segment 8 bases; nucleotides outside the gene matches: 6. This CDR3 is 13 amino acids long. The V gene's germline CDR1 is SEHNR and CDR2 FQNEAQ (reference sequence). Based on the CDR3 plus reference TRBV7-9 and TRBJ2-1, the full variable domain is DTGVSQNPRHKITKRGQNVTFRCDPISEHNRLYWYRQTLGQGPEFLTYFQNEAQLEKSRLLSDRFSAERPKGSFSTLEIQRTEQGDSAMYLCASSRTGRDEQFFGPGTRLTVL.

This clonotype was observed at least ten times. The CDR3 nucleotides read TGCAGTACCCCTACGCGGGGGGGAACTACGCAGTATTTT. Translated: CSTPTRGGTTQYF. The V gene is TRBV20-1, the J gene TRBJ2-3; 9 nucleotides match TRBD2. Germline CDR1 is DFQATT and CDR2 is SNEGSKA (reference sequence). This CDR3 is 13 amino acids long. J was trimmed by 8 bases and V by 8 bases; bases with no gene match: 11.

This clonotype has ten or more counts. The V call is TRBV7-9, the J call TRBJ1-5; 9 positions match TRBD1. CDR3 length equals 15 residues. The germline CDR1 and CDR2 sequences are SEHNR and FQNEAQ (reference sequence). V gave up 5 bases and J gave up 2 bases; unmatched junction bases: 4. CDR3 loop: CASSMGQGGNQPQHF. The CDR3, as DNA: TGTGCCAGCAGCATGGGACAGGGCGGCAATCAGCCCCAGCATTTT.

The chain has TRBV30 and TRBJ1-5; tentative D call: TRBD1 (6 bases). CDR1 is GTSNPN, CDR2 SVGIG, per germline (reference sequence). V was trimmed by 0 bases and J by 10 bases, leaving 16 bases between them. This CDR3 contains 14 residues. CDR3 loop: CAWSVNRADSPQHF. In DNA form, the CDR3 reads TGTGCCTGGAGTGTCAACAGGGCGGATTCTCCCCAGCATTTT.

This clonotype was seen at least ten times. V usage is TRBV6-4 and J usage is TRBJ2-3; the D is unclear. Germline lookup yields CDR1 MRHNA and CDR2 SNTAGT. The CDR3 contains 13 residues. The V end lost 4 bases, the J end lost 5 bases, and 10 bases lay between the germline ends. In DNA, the CDR3 is TGTGCCAGCAGTGTGGGCCATGAAGATACGCAGTATTTT. Translating gives CASSVGHEDTQYF.

In this sample, this clonotype turned up a few times. The chain links TRBV20-1 to TRBJ2-3; TRBD2 matches at 11 bases. J lost 2 bases, V lost 0 bases, and 10 bases had no gene match. This CDR3 has 18 amino acids. From germline, CDR1 is DFQATT and CDR2 SNEGSKA (reference sequence). CDR3 protein: CSARDPLTSGGYTDTQYF. The CDR3 DNA is TGCAGTGCTAGAGACCCACTCACTAGCGGGGGCTACACAGATACGCAGTATTTT.

The CDR3 DNA sequence: TGTGCCAGCAGCATCGGACAGGGGGCGAACACCGGGGAGCTGTTTTTT. This sequence encodes CASSIGQGANTGELFF. The chain joins TRBV7-9 to TRBJ2-2; TRBD1 matches at 10 bases. The CDR3 is 16 amino acids. V shed 5 bases and J 0 bases; nucleotides not matched to a gene: 3. CDR1 is SEHNR, CDR2 FQNEAQ, per germline (reference sequence).

This clonotype was counted ten times or more. V usage is TRBV2 and J usage is TRBJ1-1; possibly TRBD1 for D (5 bases). CDR3 length: 13 residues. V was shortened by 3 bases and J by 5 bases, with 10 bases between the two germline ends. CDR1 is SNHLY and CDR2 is FYNNEI in the germline V gene. CDR3 loop: CASSEGRGTEAFF. The DNA of the CDR3 is TGTGCCAGCAGTGAGGGGCGGGGGACTGAAGCTTTCTTT.

The CDR3, as DNA: TGTGCCAGCAACCAATGGGGCACTGAAGCTTTCTTT. Translated, it gives CASNQWGTEAFF. This rearrangement joins TRBV28 to TRBJ1-1; D gene uncertain. Germline V CDR1 and CDR2: MDHEN, SYDVKM. V lost 7 bases, J lost 4 bases, and 10 bases lay in between. The CDR3 length is 12 residues.

This rearrangement joins TRBV7-9 to TRBJ2-5; 8 bases fit TRBD1. The CDR3 totals 14 residues. Germline V gives CDR1 SEHNR, CDR2 FQNEAQ (reference sequence). V was pared by 5 bases and J by 5 bases, with 7 bases of the junction left unmatched. The CDR3 nucleotides are TGTGCCAGCAGCGCCGACAGGGGACACGAGACCCAGTACTTC. Translated: CASSADRGHETQYF.

The chain links TRBV20-1 to TRBJ1-3; 7 bases fit TRBD1. The CDR3 is made up of 14 amino acids. CDR1 is DFQATT and CDR2 is SNEGSKA in the germline V gene (reference sequence). The V and J ends lost 6 bases and 0 bases, in that order; junction bases with no gene match: 5. In DNA form, the CDR3 reads TGCAGTGCCTTGGGACAGCTCTCTGGAAACACCATATATTTT. It is translated as CSALGQLSGNTIYF.

This clonotype has a count of ten or more. V usage is TRBV20-1 and J usage is TRBJ1-2; D not certain. Germline V lookup: CDR1 DFQATT, CDR2 SNEGSKA (reference sequence). The V end lost 5 bases, the J end lost 3 bases, and 7 bases lay between the germline ends. The CDR3 consists of 11 residues. The CDR3 spells CSASVYYGYTF. CDR3 bases: TGCAGTGCTTCCGTCTACTATGGCTACACCTTC.

Regarding this clonotype: A read error may be the cause here, since a much bigger clone is one base away. This chain joins TRBV9 and TRBJ1-2, with 8 bases that match TRBD1. This CDR3 comprises 14 residues. The germline V gene encodes CDR1 SGDLS and CDR2 YYNGEE. The V and J ends lost 3 bases and 6 bases, in that order; junction bases with no gene match: 7. In DNA form, the CDR3 reads TGTGCCAGCAGCGCCCCGGGACAGGCCCATGGCTACACCTTC. As protein: CASSAPGQAHGYTF.

This clonotype was recorded many times. The rearrangement joins TRBV7-3 to TRBJ2-7, with D possibly TRBD1 on 6 matching bases. The CDR3 has 15 amino acids. The V gene's germline CDR1 is SGHTA and CDR2 FQGTGA. The V and J ends lost 2 bases and 3 bases respectively, with 14 bases between them. CDR3 nucleotides: TGTGCCAGCAGCTTACGTAACAGGGCGGACTACGAGCAGTACTTC. Encoded protein: CASSLRNRADYEQYF.

The CDR3 reads CASSLGDRGEETQYF. The CDR3 DNA reads as TGCGCCAGCAGCTTAGGGGACAGGGGAGAAGAGACCCAGTACTTC. The genes are TRBV5-1 and TRBJ2-7; 10 nucleotides agree with TRBD1. TRBJ2-5 explains the end of the DNA better; the J call may be wrong. The CDR3 spans 15 residues. Germline lookup yields CDR1 SGHRS and CDR2 YFSETQ.

This clonotype occurred many times. This CDR3 reads CSARASGKTEAFF. For the CDR3, the DNA is TGCAGTGCTCGAGCATCGGGGAAGACTGAAGCTTTCTTT. V is TRBV20-1 and J is TRBJ1-1; D remains ambiguous. V was pared by 5 bases and J by 5 bases, with 15 bases between. CDR3 length: 13 residues. Per germline, CDR1 DFQATT and CDR2 SNEGSKA (reference sequence).

This clonotype was seen only a few times. The genes are TRBV6-1 and TRBJ1-1, with a weak D call TRBD1 (5 bases). This CDR3 comprises 14 residues. V gave up 9 bases and J gave up 4 bases, with 18 bases separating them. The germline V gene has CDR1 MNHNS and CDR2 SASEGT. The CDR3 DNA reads as TGTGCCAGTATTCAGGGTACCTGGGGCACTGAAGCTTTCTTT. It yields the protein CASIQGTWGTEAFF.